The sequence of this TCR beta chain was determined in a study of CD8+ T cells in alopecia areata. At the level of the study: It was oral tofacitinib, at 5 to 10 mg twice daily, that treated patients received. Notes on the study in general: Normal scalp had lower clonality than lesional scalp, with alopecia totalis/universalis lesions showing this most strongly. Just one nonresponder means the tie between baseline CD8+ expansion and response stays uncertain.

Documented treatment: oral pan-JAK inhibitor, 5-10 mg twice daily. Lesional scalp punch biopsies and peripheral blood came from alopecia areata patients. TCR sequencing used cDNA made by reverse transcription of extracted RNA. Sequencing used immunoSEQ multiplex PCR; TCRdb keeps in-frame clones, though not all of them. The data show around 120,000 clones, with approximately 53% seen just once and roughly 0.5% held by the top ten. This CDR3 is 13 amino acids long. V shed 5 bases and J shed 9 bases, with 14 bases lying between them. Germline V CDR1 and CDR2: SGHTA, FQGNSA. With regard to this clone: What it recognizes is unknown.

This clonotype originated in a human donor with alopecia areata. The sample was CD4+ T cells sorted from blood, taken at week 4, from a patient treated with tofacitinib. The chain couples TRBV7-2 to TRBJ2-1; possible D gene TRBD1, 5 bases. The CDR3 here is CASSPRWGLEQFF. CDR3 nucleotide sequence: TGTGCCAGCAGCCCCAGGTGGGGCCTTGAGCAGTTCTTC.